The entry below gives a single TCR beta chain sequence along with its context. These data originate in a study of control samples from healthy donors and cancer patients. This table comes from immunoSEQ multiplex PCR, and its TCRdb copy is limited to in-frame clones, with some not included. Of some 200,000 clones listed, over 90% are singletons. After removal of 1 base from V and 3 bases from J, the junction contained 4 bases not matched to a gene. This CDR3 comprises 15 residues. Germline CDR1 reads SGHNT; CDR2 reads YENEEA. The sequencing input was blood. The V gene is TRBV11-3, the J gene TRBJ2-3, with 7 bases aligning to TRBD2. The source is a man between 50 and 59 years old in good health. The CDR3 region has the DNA TGTGCCAGCAGCTTAGGAGCGGGGCGGACAGATACGCAGTATTTT. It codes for CASSLGAGRTDTQYF. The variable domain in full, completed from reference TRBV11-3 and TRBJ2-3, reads EAGVVQSPRYKIIEKKQPVAFWCNPISGHNTLYWYLQNLGQGPELLIRYENEEAVDDSQLPKDRFSAERLKGVDSTLKIQPAELGDSAVYLCASSLGAGRTDTQYFGPGTRLTVL.